This TCR beta chain was found in a study of OX40 agonist ivuxolimab in advanced cancers. TCRdb's copy holds only in-frame clones and misses some; the assay was immunoSEQ multiplex PCR. Of about 86,000 clones in the sample, 85% to 90% are singletons; the top ten hold roughly 0.2%. There are 16 residues in the CDR3. Germline V gene data show CDR1 as LGHNA and CDR2 as YNFKEQ. V lost 8 bases to trimming and J lost 7 bases, with 23 bases between them. This TCR was recovered from an adult with an advanced solid tumor such as melanoma, head and neck, liver or kidney cancer. Sample: CD4+ or CD8+ T cells sorted from blood, taken in a trial of the OX40 agonist ivuxolimab. The J gene is TRBJ2-2, the V gene TRBV4-2, with a weak D call TRBD1 (7 bases). CDR3 sequence (DNA): TGTGCCAGCTCTAAACTTACAGGGGAGGAGAGCGGGGAGCTGTTTTTT. Translating gives CASSKLTGEESGELFF.